This TCR beta chain is from a study of CD8 T cells in Susac syndrome. RNA, at about 0.5 to 1 ug, was reverse transcribed with random hexamers. One entry per CDR3 protein, called by TCRdb with MiXCR from the immunoSEQ multiplex PCR reads. The table includes 140,000 to 150,000 distinct CDR3 sequences, approximately 94% detected once. This TCR was recovered from a human donor in good health. Input material: CD4+ T cells from PBMCs.

CDR3 loop: CASRAPGHGTYEQYF. Here the CDR3 DNA reads TGTGCCAGTAGGGCACCGGGACACGGTACCTACGAGCAGTACTTC. The rearrangement uses TRBV19 and TRBJ2-7; perhaps TRBD1 as D (6 bases). This CDR3 is built from 15 residues. The V gene lost 6 bases and the J gene lost 2 bases, with 17 bases spanning the gap. The germline V gene has CDR1 LNHDA and CDR2 SQIVND (reference sequence).